Presented here are 2 T cell receptor beta chains from one specimen sequenced in a study of glioma-infiltrating T cells after dendritic cell vaccination. Only in-frame clones appear in the TCRdb table, and some are missing; sequencing was by immunoSEQ multiplex PCR. The table includes about 92,000 clones, more than 75% detected once. Sequencing was performed on blood, taken before dendritic cell vaccination. These receptors came from a human donor with glioblastoma.

This rearrangement joins TRBV5-1 to TRBJ2-3, with D unclear. Trimming took 0 bases from V and 0 from J, leaving 8 bases between them. Germline V CDR1 and CDR2: SGHRS, YFSETQ. The CDR3 length is 15 residues. The CDR3 loop is CASSLVPVSTDTQYF. As DNA, the CDR3 is TGCGCCAGCAGCTTGGTCCCTGTCAGCACAGATACGCAGTATTTT.

The chain links TRBV14 to TRBJ1-1, with TRBD1 as a possible D gene (6 bases). The germline CDR1 and CDR2 sequences are SGHDN and FVKESK. V was trimmed by 3 bases and J by 3 bases, leaving 17 bases between them. This CDR3 spans 16 amino acids. CDR3 amino acids: CASSHPGASPDTEAFF. CDR3 coding DNA: TGTGCCAGCAGCCATCCAGGGGCCTCTCCGGACACTGAAGCTTTCTTT.